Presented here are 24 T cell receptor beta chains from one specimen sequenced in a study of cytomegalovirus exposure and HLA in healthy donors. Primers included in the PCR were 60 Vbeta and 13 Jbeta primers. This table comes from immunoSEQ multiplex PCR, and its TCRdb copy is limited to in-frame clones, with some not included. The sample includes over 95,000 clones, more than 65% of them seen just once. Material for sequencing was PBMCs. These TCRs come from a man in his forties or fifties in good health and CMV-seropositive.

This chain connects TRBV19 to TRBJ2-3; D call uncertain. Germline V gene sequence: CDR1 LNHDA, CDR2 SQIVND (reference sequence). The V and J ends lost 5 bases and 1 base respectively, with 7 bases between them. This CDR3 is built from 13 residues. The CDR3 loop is CASSLAGTDTQYF. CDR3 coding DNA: TGTGCCAGTAGTTTGGCAGGCACAGATACGCAGTATTTT.

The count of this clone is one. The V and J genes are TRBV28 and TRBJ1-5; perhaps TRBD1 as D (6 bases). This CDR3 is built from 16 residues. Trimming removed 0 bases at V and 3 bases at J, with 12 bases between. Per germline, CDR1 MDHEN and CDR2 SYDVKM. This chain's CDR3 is CASSLWGRDTNQPQHF. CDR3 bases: TGTGCCAGCAGTTTATGGGGCCGGGACACCAATCAGCCCCAGCATTTT. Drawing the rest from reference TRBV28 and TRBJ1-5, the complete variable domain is DVKVTQSSRYLVKRTGEKVFLECVQDMDHENMFWYRQDPGLGLRLIYFSYDVKMKEKGDIPEGYSVSREKKERFSLILESASTNQTSMYLCASSLWGRDTNQPQHFGDGTRLSIL.

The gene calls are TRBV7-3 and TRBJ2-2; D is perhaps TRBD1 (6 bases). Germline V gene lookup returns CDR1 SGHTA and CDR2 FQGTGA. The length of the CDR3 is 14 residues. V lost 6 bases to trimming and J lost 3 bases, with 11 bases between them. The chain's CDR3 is CASRLQGDTGELFF. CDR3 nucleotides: TGTGCCAGCAGGCTACAGGGAGACACCGGGGAGCTGTTTTTT.

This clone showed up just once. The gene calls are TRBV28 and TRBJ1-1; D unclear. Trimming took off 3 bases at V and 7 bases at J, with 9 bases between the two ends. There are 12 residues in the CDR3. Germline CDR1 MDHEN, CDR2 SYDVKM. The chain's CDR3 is CASSLGSHEAFF. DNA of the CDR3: TGTGCCAGCAGTTTGGGCTCTCATGAAGCTTTCTTT.

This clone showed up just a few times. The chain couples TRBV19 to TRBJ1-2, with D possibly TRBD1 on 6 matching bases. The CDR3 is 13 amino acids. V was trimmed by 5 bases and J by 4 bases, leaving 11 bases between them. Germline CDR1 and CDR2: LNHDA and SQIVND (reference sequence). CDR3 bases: TGTGCCAGTAGTTCAGGGGCTGGCTATGGCTACACCTTC. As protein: CASSSGAGYGYTF.

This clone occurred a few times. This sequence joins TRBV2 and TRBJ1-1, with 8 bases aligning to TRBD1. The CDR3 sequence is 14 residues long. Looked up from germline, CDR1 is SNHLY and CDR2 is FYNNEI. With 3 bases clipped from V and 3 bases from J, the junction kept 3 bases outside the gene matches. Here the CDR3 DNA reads TGTGCCAGCAGTGAGGACAGGGTGGACACTGAAGCTTTCTTT. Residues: CASSEDRVDTEAFF.

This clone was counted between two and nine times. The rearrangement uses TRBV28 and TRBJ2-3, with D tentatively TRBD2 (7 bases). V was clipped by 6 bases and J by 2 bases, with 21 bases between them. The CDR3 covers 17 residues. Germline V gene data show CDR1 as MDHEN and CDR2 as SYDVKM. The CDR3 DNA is TGTGCCAGCAGCTCATTTCTCGGGGGGCCGTACACAGATACGCAGTATTTT. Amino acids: CASSSFLGGPYTDTQYF. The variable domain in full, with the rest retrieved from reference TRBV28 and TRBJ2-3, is DVKVTQSSRYLVKRTGEKVFLECVQDMDHENMFWYRQDPGLGLRLIYFSYDVKMKEKGDIPEGYSVSREKKERFSLILESASTNQTSMYLCASSSFLGGPYTDTQYFGPGTRLTVL.

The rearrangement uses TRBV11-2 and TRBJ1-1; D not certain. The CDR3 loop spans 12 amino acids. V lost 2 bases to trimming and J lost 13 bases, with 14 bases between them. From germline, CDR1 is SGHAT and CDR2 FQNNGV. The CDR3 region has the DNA TGTGCCAGCAGCTTATCCTCCGGGGATGGTTTCTTT. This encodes CASSLSSGDGFF.

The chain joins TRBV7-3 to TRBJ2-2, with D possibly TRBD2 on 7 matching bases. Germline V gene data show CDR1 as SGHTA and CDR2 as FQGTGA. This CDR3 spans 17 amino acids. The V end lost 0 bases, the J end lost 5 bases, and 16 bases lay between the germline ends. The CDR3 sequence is CASSLTVDGGRTGELFF. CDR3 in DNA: TGTGCCAGCAGCTTAACAGTGGACGGGGGGCGGACCGGGGAGCTGTTTTTT.

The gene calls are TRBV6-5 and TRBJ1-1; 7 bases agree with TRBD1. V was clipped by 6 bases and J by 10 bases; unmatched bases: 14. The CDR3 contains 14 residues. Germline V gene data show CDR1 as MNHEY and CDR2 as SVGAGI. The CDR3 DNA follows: TGTGCCAGCAGCACAGGGGTAGGAGTGGCTGGAGCTTTCTTT. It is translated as CASSTGVGVAGAFF.

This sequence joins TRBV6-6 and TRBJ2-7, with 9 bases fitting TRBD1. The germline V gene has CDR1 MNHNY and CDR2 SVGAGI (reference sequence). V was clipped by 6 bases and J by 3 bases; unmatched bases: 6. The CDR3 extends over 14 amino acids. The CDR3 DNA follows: TGTGCCAGCAGCCCCGGGACAGGGAACTACGAGCAGTACTTC. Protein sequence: CASSPGTGNYEQYF.

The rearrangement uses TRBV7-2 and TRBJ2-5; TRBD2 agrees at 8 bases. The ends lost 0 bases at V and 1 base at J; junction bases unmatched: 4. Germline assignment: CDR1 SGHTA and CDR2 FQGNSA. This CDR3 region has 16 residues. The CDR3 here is CASSLALRGGQETQYF. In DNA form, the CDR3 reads TGTGCCAGCAGCTTAGCCCTTCGGGGGGGCCAAGAGACCCAGTACTTC.

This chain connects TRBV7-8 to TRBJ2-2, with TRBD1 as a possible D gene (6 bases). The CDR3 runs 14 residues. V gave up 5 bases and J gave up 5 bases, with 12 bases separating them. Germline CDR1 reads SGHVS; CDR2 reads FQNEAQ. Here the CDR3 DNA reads TGTGCCAGCAGCGCTTGGACAGTGACCGGGGAGCTGTTTTTT. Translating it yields CASSAWTVTGELFF.

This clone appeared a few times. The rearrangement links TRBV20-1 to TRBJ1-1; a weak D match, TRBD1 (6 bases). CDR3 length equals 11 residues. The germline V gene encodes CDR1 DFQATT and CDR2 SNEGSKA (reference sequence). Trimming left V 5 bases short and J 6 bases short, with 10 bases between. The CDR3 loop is CSAHRVSEAFF. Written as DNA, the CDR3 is TGCAGTGCTCACAGGGTGTCTGAAGCTTTCTTT.

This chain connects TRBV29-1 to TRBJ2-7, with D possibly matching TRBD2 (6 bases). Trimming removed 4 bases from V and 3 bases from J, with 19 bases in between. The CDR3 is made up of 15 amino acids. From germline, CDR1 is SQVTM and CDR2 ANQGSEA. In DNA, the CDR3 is TGCAGCGTTGGGCCTGGTGGAGGGTACCTCTACGAGCAGTACTTC. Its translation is CSVGPGGGYLYEQYF.

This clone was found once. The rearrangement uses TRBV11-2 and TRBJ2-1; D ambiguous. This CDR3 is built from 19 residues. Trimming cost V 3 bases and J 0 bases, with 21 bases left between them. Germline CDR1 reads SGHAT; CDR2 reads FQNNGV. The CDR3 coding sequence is TGTGCCAGCAGCTTTACTCGTGTCAGGTCACAGAGCTCCTACAATGAGCAGTTCTTC. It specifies CASSFTRVRSQSSYNEQFF.

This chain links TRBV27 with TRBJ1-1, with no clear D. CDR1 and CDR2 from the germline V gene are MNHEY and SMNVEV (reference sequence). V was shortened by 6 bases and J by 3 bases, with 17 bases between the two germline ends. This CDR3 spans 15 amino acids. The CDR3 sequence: CASRLSDFGYTEAFF. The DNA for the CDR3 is TGTGCCAGCAGGCTTAGCGATTTCGGGTACACTGAAGCTTTCTTT.

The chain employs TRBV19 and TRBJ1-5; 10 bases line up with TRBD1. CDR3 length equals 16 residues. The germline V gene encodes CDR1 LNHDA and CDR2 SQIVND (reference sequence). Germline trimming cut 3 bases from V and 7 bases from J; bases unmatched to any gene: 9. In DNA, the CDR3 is TGTGCCAGTAGTATCGACGACAGGGGGCGAGGGCAGCCCCAGCATTTT. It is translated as CASSIDDRGRGQPQHF. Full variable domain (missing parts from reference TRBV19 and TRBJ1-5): DGGITQSPKYLFRKEGQNVTLSCEQNLNHDAMYWYRQDPGQGLRLIYYSQIVNDFQKGDIAEGYSVSREKKESFPLTVTSAQKNPTAFYLCASSIDDRGRGQPQHFGDGTRLSIL.

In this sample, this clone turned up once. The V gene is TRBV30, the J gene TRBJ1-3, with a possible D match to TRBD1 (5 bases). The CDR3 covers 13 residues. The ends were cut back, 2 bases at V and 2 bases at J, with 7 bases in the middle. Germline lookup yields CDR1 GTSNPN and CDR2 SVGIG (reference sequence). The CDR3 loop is CAWSLGAGNTIYF. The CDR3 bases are TGTGCCTGGAGTTTAGGGGCTGGAAACACCATATATTTT.

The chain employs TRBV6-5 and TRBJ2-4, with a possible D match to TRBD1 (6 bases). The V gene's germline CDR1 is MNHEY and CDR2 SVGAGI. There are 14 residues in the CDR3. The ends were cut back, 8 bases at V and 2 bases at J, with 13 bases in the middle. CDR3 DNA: TGTGCCAGCGCCCAAGGGGGTTCCAAAAACATTCAGTACTTC. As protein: CASAQGGSKNIQYF.

The CDR3 spells CASSFGNRGSYGYTF. In DNA, the CDR3 is TGTGCCAGCAGCTTCGGGAACAGGGGGAGCTATGGCTACACCTTC. J is TRBJ1-2 and V is TRBV13, with TRBD1 identical over 8 bases. V trimming: 3 bases; J trimming: 4 bases; junction bases outside the gene matches: 7. CDR1 and CDR2 (germline): PRHDT, FYEKMQ (reference sequence). The CDR3 extends over 15 amino acids.

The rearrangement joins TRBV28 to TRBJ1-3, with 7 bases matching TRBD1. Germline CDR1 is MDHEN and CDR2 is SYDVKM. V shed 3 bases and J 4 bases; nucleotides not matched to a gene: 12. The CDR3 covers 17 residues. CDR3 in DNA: TGTGCCAGCAGTTTTCGGGACAGCGATTATCCGGGAAACACCATATATTTT. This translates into CASSFRDSDYPGNTIYF. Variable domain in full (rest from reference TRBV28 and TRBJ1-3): DVKVTQSSRYLVKRTGEKVFLECVQDMDHENMFWYRQDPGLGLRLIYFSYDVKMKEKGDIPEGYSVSREKKERFSLILESASTNQTSMYLCASSFRDSDYPGNTIYFGEGSWLTVV.

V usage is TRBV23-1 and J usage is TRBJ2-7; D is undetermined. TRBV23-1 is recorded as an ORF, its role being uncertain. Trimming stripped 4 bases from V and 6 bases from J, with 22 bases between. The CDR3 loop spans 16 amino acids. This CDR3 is CASSPVTLPGLCEQYF. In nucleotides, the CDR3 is TGCGCCAGCAGTCCAGTGACTCTTCCGGGTCTTTGCGAGCAGTACTTC.

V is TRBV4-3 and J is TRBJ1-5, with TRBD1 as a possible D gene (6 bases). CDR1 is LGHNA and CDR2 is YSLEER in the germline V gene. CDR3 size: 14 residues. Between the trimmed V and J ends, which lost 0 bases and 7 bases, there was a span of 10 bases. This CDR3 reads CASSQDRGRQPQHF. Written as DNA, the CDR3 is TGCGCCAGCAGCCAAGACAGGGGAAGACAGCCCCAGCATTTT.